The T cell receptor beta chain under discussion was sequenced for a study of T cells in Graves' hyperthyroidism and ophthalmopathy. Germline V gene lookup returns CDR1 LNHDA and CDR2 SQIVND (reference sequence). The CDR3 has 16 residues. Between the trimmed V and J ends, which lost 7 bases and 9 bases, there was a span of 25 bases. This clonotype has at least ten counts. It was RNA transcripts that yielded the amplified TCR beta CDR3 regions. Researchers ran a first-round RT-PCR on the TCR CDR3 using the HTBI primer set. TCRdb reanalysed the multiplex PCR reads using MiXCR and keeps one entry per CDR3 protein. Here the sample spans 350,000 to 400,000 distinct CDR3 sequences, approximately 14% being singletons.

The V gene is TRBV19, the J gene TRBJ2-1; maybe TRBD2 (6 bases). The TCR sequence derives from a woman aged 55-69 years with Graves' hyperthyroidism. The sequenced material came from blood. The CDR3 DNA sequence: TGTGCCAGTAAAACGACGTGGATCCGGGGGACGGCTGAGCAGTTCTTC. This encodes CASKTTWIRGTAEQFF.